This T cell receptor (beta chain) was obtained from a study of blood T cell repertoires in COVID-19. Turning to the study itself: Material from acute and convalescent COVID-19 was sourced from the United States, Italy and Spain. Nucleic acid was either cDNA or gDNA, and it came from T cells, B-cell-depleted T cells, or PBMCs.

During active infection, Seattle patients enrolled and were then monitored through disease. Original analysis: Amplification from reference gene primers served as the basis for estimated nucleated cell counts. Sequencing used immunoSEQ multiplex PCR; TCRdb keeps in-frame clones, though not all of them. V, J and clone size are taken as reported in that table, and D and trimming were inferred from the DNA itself. The sample has around 300,000 clones, 85% to 90% seen once. The CDR3 covers 14 residues. The trim removed 8 bases at V and 0 bases at J, leaving 6 bases unmatched. Germline loops: CDR1 SNHLY, CDR2 FYNNEI.

This sequence originates from a woman aged 25 to 39 with COVID-19, enrolled during active disease. V gene TRBV2 combines with J gene TRBJ1-1; the match to TRBD1 covers 7 bases. The sequencing input was peripheral blood. CDR3: CASHEGQLNTEAFF. The DNA for the CDR3 is TGTGCCAGCCACGAGGGACAGTTGAACACTGAAGCTTTCTTT.